This T cell receptor (beta chain) was sequenced in a study of chemoradiotherapy in HPV16-positive cancers. Libraries were prepared by immunoSEQ multiplex PCR; TCRdb keeps only in-frame clonotypes and omits some of them. Of about 6,500 clones in the sample, approximately 90% were seen once. The germline V gene encodes CDR1 SGHTA and CDR2 FQGNSA. The CDR3 is 15 residues long. Trimming cost V 4 bases and J 0 bases, with 11 bases left between them. The sequences come from blood, collected from a patient who underwent chemoradiotherapy. The receptor was isolated from a human donor with HPV-associated anogenital cancer. The chain couples TRBV7-2 to TRBJ2-3, with D possibly TRBD2 on 6 matching bases. The CDR3 DNA reads TGTGCCAGCAGCTGGCGGGATCTAAGCACAGATACGCAGTATTTT. This translates into CASSWRDLSTDTQYF.